The text below deals with one T cell receptor beta chain. No antigen is known for it. Nothing much larger sits one base from this clone, and base qualities are not available. The collaborating institutions used their own protocols to collect whole blood in K2EDTA tubes. For TCRbeta analysis, collaborators shipped samples in one of three forms: frozen whole blood, isolated PBMCs, or DNA extracted from either of those sample types. This sample is part of a study of blood T cell repertoires in COVID-19 (dated by TCRdb to about 2020). Describing the broader study: The collaborator samples originated in the United States, Italy and Spain and spanned the acute and convalescent phases of COVID-19. The repertoires were made available in a free public database intended to serve as a resource for research on the immune response to SARS-CoV-2. The samples were drawn from the first 160 participants of the ongoing ImmuneRACE study and from 1,254 subjects provided by 6 global collaborators. The prospective study material was composed of cDNA or gDNA derived from T cells, B-cell-depleted T cells, or PBMCs. The sample metadata nearly always contained a de-identified subject ID, COVID-19 status, age in years and sex. The dataset comprised deeply sampled blood TCRbeta repertoires from subjects exposed to, actively infected with, or recovered from COVID-19. Where available, HLA class I and class II types were obtained from metadata supplied by the sample provider rather than from assay-based typing. The paper's findings and limits, for the study overall: The quantity of clinical and demographic metadata differed by source and by participant and was supplied without curation.

TCRbeta CDR3 regions were amplified from genomic DNA using the immunoSEQ Assay, a bias-controlled multiplex PCR. The authors processed their data as follows. Nucleated cell counts per sample were estimated from amplification of reference gene primers within the assay. To quantify the absolute abundance of each unique TCRbeta CDR3 rearrangement, sequence reads were collapsed and filtered. Productive Simpson clonality was computed per sample as the square root of Simpson's diversity index over productive rearrangements. TCRdb took this table from immuneACCESS and kept in-frame rearrangements with V and J called. Such tables lack part of the clones; where checked against another copy, unresolved V genes explain under half of the gap, and the rest is unexplained. That table is the source of V, J and clone size, and D and trimming were worked out from the DNA. In this sample the table shows 150,000 to 200,000 clones, 75% to 95% of which occur a single time. The biggest ten clones account for 0.53% of the sample.

V and J are truncated by 6 bases and 1 base respectively, leaving an intervening sequence of 12 bases. In the germline V gene, CDR1 corresponds to MDHEN and CDR2 to SYDVKM. Spanning cysteine to phenylalanine, the CDR3 consists of 14 amino acids. This entry keeps only the CDR3 DNA: 42 bases, framed from base 1. The chain uses TRBV28 and TRBJ1-1, with a weak D call of TRBD1 (6 bases match). The sample comprised peripheral blood. The clonotype originates from a man over 45 with acute or convalescent COVID-19. The nucleotide sequence is TGTGCCAGCAGATCGCCGGGACAGAACACTGAAGCTTTCTTT. Its protein is CASRSPGQNTEAFF. Joined to the reference TRBV28 and TRBJ1-1 proteins, this CDR3 gives the full variable domain: DVKVTQSSRYLVKRTGEKVFLECVQDMDHENMFWYRQDPGLGLRLIYFSYDVKMKEKGDIPEGYSVSREKKERFSLILESASTNQTSMYLCASRSPGQNTEAFFGQGTRLTVV.